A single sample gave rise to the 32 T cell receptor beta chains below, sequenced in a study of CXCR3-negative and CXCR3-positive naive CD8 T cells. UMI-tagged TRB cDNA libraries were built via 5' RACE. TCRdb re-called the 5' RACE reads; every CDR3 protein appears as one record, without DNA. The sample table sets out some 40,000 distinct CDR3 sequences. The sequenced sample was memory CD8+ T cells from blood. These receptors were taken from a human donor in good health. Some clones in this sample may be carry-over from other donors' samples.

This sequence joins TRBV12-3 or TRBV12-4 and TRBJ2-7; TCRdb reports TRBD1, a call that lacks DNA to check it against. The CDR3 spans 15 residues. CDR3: CASSSPTGESYEQYF.

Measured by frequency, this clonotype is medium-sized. CDR3 amino acids: CASSPGTSGGDFQETQYF. The V and J genes are TRBV12-3 or TRBV12-4 and TRBJ2-5; TCRdb outputs TRBD2, but without DNA this stays unchecked. The CDR3 sequence is 18 residues long.

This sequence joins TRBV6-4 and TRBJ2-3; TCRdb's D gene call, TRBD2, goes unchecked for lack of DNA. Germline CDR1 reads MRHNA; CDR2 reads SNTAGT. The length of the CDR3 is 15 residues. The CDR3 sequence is CASSDGVEGSDTQYF.

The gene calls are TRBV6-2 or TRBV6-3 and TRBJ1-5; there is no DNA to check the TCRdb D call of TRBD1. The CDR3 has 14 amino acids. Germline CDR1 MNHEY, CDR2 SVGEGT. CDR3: CASSRGGANQPQHF.

The CDR3: CASSEAYGVQADTQYF. This rearrangement joins TRBV2 to TRBJ2-3; there is no DNA to check the TCRdb D call of TRBD1. This CDR3 is 16 amino acids long. Germline CDR1 is SNHLY and CDR2 is FYNNEI.

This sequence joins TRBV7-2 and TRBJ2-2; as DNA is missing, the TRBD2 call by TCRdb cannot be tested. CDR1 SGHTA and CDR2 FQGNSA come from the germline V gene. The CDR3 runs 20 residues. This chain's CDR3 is CASSWLAGGLYFANTGELFF.

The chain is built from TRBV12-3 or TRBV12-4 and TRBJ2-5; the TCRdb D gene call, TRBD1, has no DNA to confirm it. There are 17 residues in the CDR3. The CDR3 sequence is CASDTVSGAGPGETQYF.

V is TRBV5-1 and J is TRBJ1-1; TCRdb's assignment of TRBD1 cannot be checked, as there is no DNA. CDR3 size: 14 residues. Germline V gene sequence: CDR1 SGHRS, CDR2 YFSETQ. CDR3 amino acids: CASSLTGGPTEAFF.

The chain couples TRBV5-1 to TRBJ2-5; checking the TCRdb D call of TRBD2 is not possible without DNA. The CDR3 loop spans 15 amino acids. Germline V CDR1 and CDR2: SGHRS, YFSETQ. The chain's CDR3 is CASSFLTSEQETQYF.

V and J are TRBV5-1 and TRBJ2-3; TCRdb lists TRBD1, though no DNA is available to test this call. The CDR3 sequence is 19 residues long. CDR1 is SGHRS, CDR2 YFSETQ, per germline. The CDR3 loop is CASMPGPSFAVSGSDTQYF. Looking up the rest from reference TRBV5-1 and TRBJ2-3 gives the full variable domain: KAGVTQTPRYLIKTRGQQVTLSCSPISGHRSVSWYQQTPGQGLQFLFEYFSETQRNKGNFPGRFSGRQFSNSRSEMNVSTLELGDSALYLCASMPGPSFAVSGSDTQYFGPGTRLTVL.

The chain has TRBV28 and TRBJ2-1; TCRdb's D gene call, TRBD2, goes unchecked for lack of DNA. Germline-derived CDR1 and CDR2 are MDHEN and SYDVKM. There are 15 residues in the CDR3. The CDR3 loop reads CASSSQRGGFDEQFF.

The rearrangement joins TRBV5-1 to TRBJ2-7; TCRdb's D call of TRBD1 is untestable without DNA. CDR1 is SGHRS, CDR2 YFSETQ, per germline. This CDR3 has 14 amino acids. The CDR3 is CASNPLPSSHEQYF.

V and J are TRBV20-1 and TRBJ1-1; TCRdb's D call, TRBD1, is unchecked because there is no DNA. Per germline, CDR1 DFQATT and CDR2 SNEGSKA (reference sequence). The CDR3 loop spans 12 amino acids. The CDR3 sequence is CSAMSHRAEAFF.

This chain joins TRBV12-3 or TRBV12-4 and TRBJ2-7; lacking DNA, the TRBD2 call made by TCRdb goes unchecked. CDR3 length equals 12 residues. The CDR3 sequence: CASSPSIYEQYF.

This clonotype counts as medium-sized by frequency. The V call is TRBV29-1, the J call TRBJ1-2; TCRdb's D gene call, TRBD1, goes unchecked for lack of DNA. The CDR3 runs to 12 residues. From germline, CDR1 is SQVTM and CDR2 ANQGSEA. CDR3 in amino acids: CSGVGGDVGYTF.

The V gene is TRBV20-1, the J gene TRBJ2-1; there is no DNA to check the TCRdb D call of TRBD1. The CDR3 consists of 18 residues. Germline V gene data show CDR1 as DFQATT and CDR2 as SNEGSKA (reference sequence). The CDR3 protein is CSAREGGPRGYSYNEQFF.

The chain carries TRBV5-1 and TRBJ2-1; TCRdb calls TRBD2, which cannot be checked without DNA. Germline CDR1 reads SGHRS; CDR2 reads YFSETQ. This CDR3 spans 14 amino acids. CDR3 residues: CASSLASGESEQFF.

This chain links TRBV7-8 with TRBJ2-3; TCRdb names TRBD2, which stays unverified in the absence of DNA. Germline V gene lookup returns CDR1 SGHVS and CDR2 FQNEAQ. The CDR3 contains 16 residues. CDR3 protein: CASSGRTSGGTDTQYF.

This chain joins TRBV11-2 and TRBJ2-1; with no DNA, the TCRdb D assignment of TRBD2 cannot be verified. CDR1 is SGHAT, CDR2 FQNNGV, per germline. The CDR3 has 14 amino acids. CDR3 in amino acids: CASSPSASYNEQFF.

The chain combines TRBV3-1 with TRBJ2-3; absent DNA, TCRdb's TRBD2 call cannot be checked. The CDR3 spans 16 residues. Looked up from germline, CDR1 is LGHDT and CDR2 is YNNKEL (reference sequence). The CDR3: CASSPPAAEYTDTQYF.

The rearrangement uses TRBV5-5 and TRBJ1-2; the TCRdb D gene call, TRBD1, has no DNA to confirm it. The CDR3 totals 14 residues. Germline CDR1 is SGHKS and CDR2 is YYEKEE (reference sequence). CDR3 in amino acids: CASSSDRVIYGYTF.

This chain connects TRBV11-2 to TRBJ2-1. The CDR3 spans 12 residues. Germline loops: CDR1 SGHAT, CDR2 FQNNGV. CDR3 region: CASSPADYERFF. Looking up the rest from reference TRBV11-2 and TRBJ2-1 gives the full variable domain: EAGVAQSPRYKIIEKRQSVAFWCNPISGHATLYWYQQILGQGPKLLIQFQNNGVVDDSQLPKDRFSAERLKGVDSTLKIQPAKLEDSAVYLCASSPADYERFFGPGTRLTVL.

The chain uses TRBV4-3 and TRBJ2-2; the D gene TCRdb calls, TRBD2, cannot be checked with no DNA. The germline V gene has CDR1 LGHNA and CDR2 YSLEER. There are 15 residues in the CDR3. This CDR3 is CASGDRDSHTGELFF.

The CDR3 sequence: CSVEDRTTEETQYF. The chain couples TRBV29-1 to TRBJ2-5; TCRdb returns TRBD1, unconfirmable since there is no DNA. The CDR3 spans 14 residues. Germline CDR1 SQVTM, CDR2 ANQGSEA.

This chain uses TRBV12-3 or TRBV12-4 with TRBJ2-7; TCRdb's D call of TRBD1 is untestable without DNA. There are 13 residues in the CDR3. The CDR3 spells CASSQGQSYEQYF.

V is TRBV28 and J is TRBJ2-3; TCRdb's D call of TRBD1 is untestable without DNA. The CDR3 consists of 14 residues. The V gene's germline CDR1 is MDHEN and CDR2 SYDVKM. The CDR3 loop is CASSFPAAGATQYF.

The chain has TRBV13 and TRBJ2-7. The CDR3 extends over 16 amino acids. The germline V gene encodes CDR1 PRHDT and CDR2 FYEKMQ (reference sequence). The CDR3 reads CASSLGTTGGTHEQYF. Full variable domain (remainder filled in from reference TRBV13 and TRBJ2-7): AAGVIQSPRHLIKEKRETATLKCYPIPRHDTVYWYQQGPGQDPQFLISFYEKMQSDKGSIPDRFSAQQFSDYHSELNMSSLELGDSALYFCASSLGTTGGTHEQYFGPGTRLTVT.

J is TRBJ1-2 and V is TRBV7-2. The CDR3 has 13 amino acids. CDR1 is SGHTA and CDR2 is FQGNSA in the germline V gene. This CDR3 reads CASNTGRVYGYTF.

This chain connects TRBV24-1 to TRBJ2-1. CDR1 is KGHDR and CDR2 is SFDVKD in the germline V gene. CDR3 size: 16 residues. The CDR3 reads CATSDLGDGRPNEQFF.

The CDR3 sequence: CASNEHLGTGADEQFF. The rearrangement joins TRBV7-9 to TRBJ2-1; the TCRdb D gene call, TRBD1, has no DNA to confirm it. Germline V gene lookup returns CDR1 SEHNR and CDR2 FQNEAQ (reference sequence). This CDR3 region has 16 residues.

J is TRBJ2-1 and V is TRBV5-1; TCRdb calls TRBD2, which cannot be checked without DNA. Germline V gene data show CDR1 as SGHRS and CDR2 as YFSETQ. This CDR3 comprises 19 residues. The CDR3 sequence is CASTDGTSGRGSSYNEQFF.

The CDR3: CASSPLSPDTQYF. The chain joins TRBV27 to TRBJ2-3; TCRdb reports TRBD1, a call that lacks DNA to check it against. Germline values: CDR1 MNHEY, CDR2 SMNVEV (reference sequence). The CDR3 extends over 13 amino acids.